This TCR beta chain stems from a study of cytomegalovirus exposure and HLA in healthy donors. Study results and caveats: Cytomegalovirus-associated status was assigned to about 180 TCR beta chains.

In regard to this clone: What it binds is unknown.

The PCR was carried out with 60 Vbeta primers and 13 Jbeta primers. Data came from immunoSEQ multiplex PCR; TCRdb stores just in-frame clones and leaves some out. The sample carries approximately 220,000 clones, over 60% recorded once. Sequenced material: PBMCs. This TCR came from a man younger than 35 in good health and CMV-seronegative.

CDR3 coding DNA: TGTGCCAGCAGCTTAGATGTGCGTTACGAGCAGTTCTTC. Its protein product is CASSLDVRYEQFF. V gene TRBV11-2 combines with J gene TRBJ2-1; D is ambiguous. CDR3 length equals 13 residues. The ends were cut back, 0 bases at V and 10 bases at J, with 10 bases in the middle. The germline V gene encodes CDR1 SGHAT and CDR2 FQNNGV.